This T cell receptor (beta chain) was observed in a study of response to subunit inactivated influenza vaccine. This clonotype was seen more than once but under ten times. TCRdb re-called the RT-PCR reads through MiXCR, storing one row per CDR3 protein. The data contain roughly 700,000 distinct CDR3 sequences, around 14% of them seen just once; the ten biggest clones take up 11%. Germline V gives CDR1 DFQATT, CDR2 SNEGSKA (reference sequence). CDR3 length equals 13 residues. V trimming: 5 bases; J trimming: 3 bases; junction bases outside the gene matches: 2. This clonotype was obtained from a man in his fifties or sixties who received an inactivated influenza vaccine. Here the sequenced sample was PBMCs from blood, taken approximately 12 days after vaccination. This chain uses TRBV20-1 with TRBJ2-3; 10 positions agree with TRBD2. The CDR3 is CSAGLAVTDTQYF. CDR3 nucleotides: TGCAGTGCTGGACTAGCGGTAACAGATACGCAGTATTTT.